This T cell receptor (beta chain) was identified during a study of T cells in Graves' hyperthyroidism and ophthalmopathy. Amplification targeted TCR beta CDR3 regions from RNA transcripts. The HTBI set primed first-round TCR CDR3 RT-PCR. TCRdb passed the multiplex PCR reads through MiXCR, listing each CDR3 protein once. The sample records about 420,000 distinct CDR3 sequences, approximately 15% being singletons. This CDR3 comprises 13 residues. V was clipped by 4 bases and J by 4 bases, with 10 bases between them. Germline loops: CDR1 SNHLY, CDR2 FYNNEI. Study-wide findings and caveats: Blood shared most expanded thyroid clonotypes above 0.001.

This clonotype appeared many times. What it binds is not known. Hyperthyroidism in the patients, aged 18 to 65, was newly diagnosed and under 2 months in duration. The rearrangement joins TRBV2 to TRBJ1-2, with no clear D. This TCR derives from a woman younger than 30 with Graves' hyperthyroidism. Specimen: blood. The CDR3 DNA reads TGTGCCAGCAGTGTCCAGGACCTCTATGGCTACACCTTC. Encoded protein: CASSVQDLYGYTF. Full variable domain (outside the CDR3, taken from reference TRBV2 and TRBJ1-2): EPEVTQTPSHQVTQMGQEVILRCVPISNHLYFYWYRQILGQKVEFLVSFYNNEISEKSEIFDDQFSVERPDGSNFTLKIRSTKLEDSAMYFCASSVQDLYGYTFGSGTRLTVV.